This TCR beta chain was recorded in a study of T cell changes during pregnancy in multiple sclerosis. Clones were read by immunoSEQ multiplex PCR, and TCRdb kept only the in-frame ones, dropping some. The sample shows approximately 110,000 clones, roughly nine tenths of them seen only once. V lost 1 base to trimming and J lost 0 bases, with 8 bases between them. The germline gives CDR1 MNHEY, CDR2 SVGAGI. The CDR3 runs 15 residues. The TCR originated in a female donor with multiple sclerosis, enrolled in a pregnancy study. This chain joins TRBV6-5 and TRBJ2-3; D perhaps matches TRBD2 (5 bases). This material consisted of peripheral blood, taken after pregnancy. For the CDR3, the DNA is TGTGCCAGCAGTTACTTTGGGGAGAGCACAGATACGCAGTATTTT. Translating gives CASSYFGESTDTQYF.